This T cell receptor beta chain was sequenced in a study of T cell responses to AZD1222 COVID-19 vaccine. The study's findings and limits: The study identified only five or six AZD1222 recipients as seropositive at baseline. Donors were chiefly white British, with a greater number of females, and clonal diversity was perhaps underestimated.

CDR1 is SGHRS and CDR2 is YFSETQ in the germline V gene. V was trimmed by 2 bases and J by 0 bases, leaving 8 bases between them. The CDR3 sequence is 14 residues long. Clones were read by immunoSEQ multiplex PCR, and TCRdb kept only the in-frame ones, dropping some. The sample shows some 120,000 clones, approximately 87% of them seen only once. About this clone itself: Its antigen is undetermined.

This sequence was found in an adult in good health. The specimen comprised peripheral blood, sampled on day 0 of AZD1222 vaccination. The rearrangement links TRBV5-1 to TRBJ1-2, with D uncertain. DNA of the CDR3: TGCGCCAGCAGCTTCGGCGGACCTAACTATGGCTACACCTTC. Protein: CASSFGGPNYGYTF. Together with reference TRBV5-1 and TRBJ1-2, the CDR3 gives the full variable domain: KAGVTQTPRYLIKTRGQQVTLSCSPISGHRSVSWYQQTPGQGLQFLFEYFSETQRNKGNFPGRFSGRQFSNSRSEMNVSTLELGDSALYLCASSFGGPNYGYTFGSGTRLTVV.